A selection of T cell receptor beta chains follows, all from one sample in a study of CD8+CD57+ T cells in acquired aplastic anemia. Via MiXCR, TCRdb re-called the reads, giving one row per CDR3 protein. The top ten clones hold 4% of a sample with approximately 380,000 distinct CDR3 sequences, 65% to 80% of them seen once. Sequencing used sorted CD4+, CD8+, or CD8+CD57+ T cells (not recorded which) from PBMCs. Receptors were obtained from a human donor in good health, serving as a control. Each CDR3 is given with its conserved first and last residue. A D gene is named only where the DNA matches it firmly. Some rows mark clone size as missing; the rest say once, few, many or name a class of expanded clone.

clone size | J gene | V gene | D gene | CDR3 DNA | CDR3 protein
once | TRBJ1-5 | TRBV7-2 | NA | TGTGCCAGCATCTTAGTCAGGGCAAGCAATCACACCAAGCATTTT | CASILVRASNHTKHF
NA | TRBJ1-6 | TRBV20-1 | TRBD1 | TGCAGTGCTGAATATAGGACAGGGGGTGAGGCACCCCTCCACTTT | CSAEYRTGGEAPLHF
many | TRBJ2-3 | TRBV10-3 | TRBD1 | TGTGCCATCAACCCAGGGGGCTCCTCGGGAGATACGCAGTATTTT | CAINPGGSSGDTQYF
NA | TRBJ2-1 | TRBV7-9 | TRBD1 | TGTGCCAGCAGCTCTTTCCAGGGGGCCAACTATGGCTACTTCTTC | CASSSFQGANYGYFF
NA | TRBJ1-2 | TRBV6-6 | NA | TGTGCCAGCAGAGAGACGGGGGATGGCTACACCTTC | CASRETGDGYTF
once | TRBJ2-7 | TRBV2 | NA | TGTGCCAGCAGACTGGGACGGCGGGACACCGAAGCGTTCTTT | CASRLGRRDTEAFF
NA | TRBJ1-4 | TRBV20-1 | TRBD1 | TGCAGTGCTACAGTGACAGGGGGCCAACTGTTTTTT | CSATVTGGQLFF
once | TRBJ1-1 | TRBV5-1 | NA | TGCGCCAGCAGCTCAGTAGGGCGCCCTGAGATGAACACTGAAGCTTTCTTT | CASSSVGRPEMNTEAFF
NA | TRBJ2-3 | TRBV7-8 | NA | TGTGCCAGCAGCTCTCAGGTGGGAAGGACTGGAGATTTCTTT | CASSSQVGRTGDFF
few | TRBJ2-5 | TRBV7-3 | NA | NA | CASSRGLAETQYFF
NA | TRBJ1-5 | TRBV20-1 | NA | TGCAGCGGTAGAAGCGGAGGAAGCACAGAGCATTTT | CSGRSGGSTEHF
many | TRBJ1-1 | TRBV11-2 | NA | TGTGCCAGCAGCCCGAATCTGAACACTGAAGCTTTCTTT | CASSPNLNTEAFF
many | TRBJ2-7 | TRBV4-1 | NA | TGCGCCAGCAGCCCCCAGACAGGCGAGCAGTACTTC | CASSPQTGEQYF
NA | TRBJ2-3 | TRBV10-1 | TRBD2 | TGCGCCAGCAGTGAGTCCTGGGGGACTAGCGGAACAGATACGCAGTATTTT | CASSESWGTSGTDTQYF
NA | TRBJ2-1 | TRBV14 | TRBD2 | TGTGCCAGCAGCCGGACTAGCTACTCCTACAATGAGCAGTTCTTC | CASSRTSYSYNEQFF